This is a list of T cell receptor beta chains from one sample in a study of T cells in Graves' hyperthyroidism and ophthalmopathy. Using its own MiXCR run on the multiplex PCR reads, TCRdb lists one record per CDR3 protein. Found here are 500,000 to 650,000 distinct CDR3 sequences, approximately 17% of them singletons; the top ten hold 17%. Sequenced material: blood. The receptors come from a woman under 30 with Graves' ophthalmopathy. Both conserved end residues are part of each CDR3. D genes are given only for firm matches. The size entry is marked missing in some rows and otherwise reads once, few, many or a size class.

size	D	J	V	length	DNA	CDR3
NA	NA	TRBJ2-1	TRBV25-1	11	TGTGCCACTACCCCCGGCAATGAGCAGTTCTTC	CATTPGNEQFF
few	NA	TRBJ1-3	TRBV28	12	TGTGCCAGCAGACAATCTGGAAACACCATATATTTT	CASRQSGNTIYF
many	NA	TRBJ1-2	TRBV12-3/TRBV12-4	14	TGTGCCAGCAGTCCCTCGAGGACAGTCGATGGCTACACCTTC	CASSPSRTVDGYTF
many	NA	TRBJ2-7	TRBV3-1	14	TGTGCCAGCAGCCAAGCGACAGGTTACTACGAGCAGTACTTC	CASSQATGYYEQYF
few	TRBD1	TRBJ1-2	TRBV29-1	16	TGCAGCGTTGTGCCCTACTCAACAGGGGGAGGTCCTGGCTACACCTTC	CSVVPYSTGGGPGYTF
NA	TRBD1	TRBJ2-7	TRBV4-1	14	TGCGCCAGCAGCCCGGGACAGGGCGAATACGAGCAGTACTTC	CASSPGQGEYEQYF
few	TRBD2	TRBJ2-6	TRBV28	16	TGTGCCAGCAGTCAGTGGGGGGGGTCTGGGGCCAACGTCCTGACTTTC	CASSQWGGSGANVLTF
many	NA	TRBJ2-2	TRBV2	15	TGTGCCAGCAGTGAACAGGGGCCGAACACCGGGGAGCTGTTTTTT	CASSEQGPNTGELFF
many	NA	TRBJ1-5	TRBV27	14	TGTGCCAGCAGTTTCCAGGCCCAGGATCAGCCCCAGCATTTT	CASSFQAQDQPQHF
few	NA	TRBJ2-7	TRBV29-1	15	TGCAGCGTTGAATGGGCAGGGGAGGAGGCCTACGAGCAGTACTTC	CSVEWAGEEAYEQYF
NA	NA	TRBJ1-1	TRBV5-1	14	TGCGCCAGCACCACCCCGGGGGGTGCGACTGAAGCTTTCTTT	CASTTPGGATEAFF
many	NA	TRBJ2-7	TRBV4-2	15	TGTGCCAGCAGCCAAGATCTGGCGGATACCTACGAGCAGTACTTC	CASSQDLADTYEQYF
many	NA	TRBJ2-2	TRBV28	16	TGTGCCAGCAGTTTGTATGTTTCCGGTAATACCGGGGAGCTGTTTTTT	CASSLYVSGNTGELFF
many	NA	TRBJ1-1	TRBV11-2	14	TGTGCCAGCAGCTCGGACACCCGAAGGACTGAAGCTTTCTTT	CASSSDTRRTEAFF